Described below is a single T cell receptor (beta chain) sequence and its context. The data derive from a study of blood T cell repertoires in COVID-19. Overall study: PBMCs, B-cell-depleted T cells, or T cells were the source of the cDNA or gDNA that made up the material.

Seattle's cohort entered during active infection and was followed longitudinally. The repertoire was sequenced with immunoSEQ multiplex PCR; TCRdb's copy has only in-frame clones and lacks some. Among 180,000 or so clones listed, approximately 81% were seen once. CDR1 is SGHNT and CDR2 is YYREEE in the germline V gene (reference sequence). The CDR3 length is 16 residues. Unmatched junction bases numbered 8, after V lost 0 bases and J lost 4 bases. The receptor was derived from a person aged 65-85 years with COVID-19, enrolled during active disease. Specimen: peripheral blood. This sequence joins TRBV5-4 and TRBJ2-5; TRBD2 agrees at 8 bases. CDR3 sequence: CASSLGMRGAAETQYF. DNA of the CDR3: TGTGCCAGCAGCTTGGGAATGCGGGGGGCCGCAGAGACCCAGTACTTC.